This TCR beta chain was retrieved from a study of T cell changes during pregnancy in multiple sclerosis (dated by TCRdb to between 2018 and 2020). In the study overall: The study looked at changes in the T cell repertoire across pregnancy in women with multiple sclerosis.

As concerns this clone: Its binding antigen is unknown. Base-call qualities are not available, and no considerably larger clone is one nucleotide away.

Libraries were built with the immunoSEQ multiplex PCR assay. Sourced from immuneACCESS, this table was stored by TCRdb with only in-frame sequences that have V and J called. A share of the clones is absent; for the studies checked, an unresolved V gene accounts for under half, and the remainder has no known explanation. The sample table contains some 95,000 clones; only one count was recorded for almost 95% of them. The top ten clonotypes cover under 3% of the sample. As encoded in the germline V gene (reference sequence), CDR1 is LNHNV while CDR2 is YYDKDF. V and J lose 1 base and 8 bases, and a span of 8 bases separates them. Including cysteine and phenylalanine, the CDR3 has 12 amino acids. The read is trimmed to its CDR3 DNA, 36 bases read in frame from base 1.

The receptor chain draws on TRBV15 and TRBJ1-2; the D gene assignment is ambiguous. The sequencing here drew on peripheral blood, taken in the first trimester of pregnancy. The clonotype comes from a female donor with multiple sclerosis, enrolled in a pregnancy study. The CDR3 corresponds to CATSRGIRGYTF. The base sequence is TGTGCCACCAGCAGAGGTATCCGGGGCTACACCTTC.